Only one count was recorded for the clone carrying this T cell receptor (beta chain). Its antigen remains unidentified. This sample is part of a study of OX40 agonist ivuxolimab in advanced cancers. The study's findings and limits: With doses of 0.1-3.0 mg/kg, partial responders showed among the lowest clonal expansion.

Method: immunoSEQ multiplex PCR; TCRdb's copy keeps in-frame clones and lacks some. The table shows 90,000 to 120,000 clones, with around 93% occurring only once. This CDR3 is 18 amino acids long. Germline CDR1 and CDR2: SGHTA and FQGNSA. The trim removed 7 bases at V and 2 bases at J, leaving 16 bases unmatched. Source: CD4+ or CD8+ T cells sorted from blood, taken in a trial of the OX40 agonist ivuxolimab. The gene calls are TRBV7-2 and TRBJ1-5; TRBD1 aligns across 8 bases. The receptor comes from an adult with an advanced solid tumor such as melanoma, head and neck, liver or kidney cancer. CDR3 in amino acids: CASTGGGQVGDGNQPQHF. The CDR3 DNA is TGTGCCAGCACCGGGGGGGGACAGGTGGGTGACGGCAATCAGCCCCAGCATTTT.